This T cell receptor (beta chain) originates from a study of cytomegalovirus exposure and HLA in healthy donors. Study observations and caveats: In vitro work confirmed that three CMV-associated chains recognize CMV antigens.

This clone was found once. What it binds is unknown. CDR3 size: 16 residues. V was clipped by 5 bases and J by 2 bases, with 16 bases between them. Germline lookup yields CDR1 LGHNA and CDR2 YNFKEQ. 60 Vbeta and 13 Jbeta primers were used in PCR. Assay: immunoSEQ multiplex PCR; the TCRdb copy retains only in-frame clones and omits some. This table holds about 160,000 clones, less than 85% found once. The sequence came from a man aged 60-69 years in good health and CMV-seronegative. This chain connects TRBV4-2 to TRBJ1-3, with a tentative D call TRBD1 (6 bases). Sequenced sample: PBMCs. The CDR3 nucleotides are TGTGCCAGCAGCGCTACCTACAGGGAGACTGGAAACACCATATATTTT. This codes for CASSATYRETGNTIYF.